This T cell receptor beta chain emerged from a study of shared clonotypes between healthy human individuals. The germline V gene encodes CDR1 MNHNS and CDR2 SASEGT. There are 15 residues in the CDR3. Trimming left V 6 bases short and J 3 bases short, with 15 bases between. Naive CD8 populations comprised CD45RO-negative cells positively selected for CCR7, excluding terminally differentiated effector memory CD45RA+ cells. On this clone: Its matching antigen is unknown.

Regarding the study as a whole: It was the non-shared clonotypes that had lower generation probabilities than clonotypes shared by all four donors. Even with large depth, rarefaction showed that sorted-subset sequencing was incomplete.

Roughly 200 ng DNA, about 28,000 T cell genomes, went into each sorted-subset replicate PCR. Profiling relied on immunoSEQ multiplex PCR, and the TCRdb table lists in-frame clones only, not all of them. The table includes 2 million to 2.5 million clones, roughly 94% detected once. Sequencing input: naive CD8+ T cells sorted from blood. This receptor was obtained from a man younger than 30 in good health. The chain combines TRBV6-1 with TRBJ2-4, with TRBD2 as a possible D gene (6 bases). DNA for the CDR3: TGTGCCAGCAGGGAGGAGGGTTTTGGCAAAAACATTCAGTACTTC. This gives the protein CASREEGFGKNIQYF.